This TCR beta chain emerged from a study of blood T cell repertoires in COVID-19. At the level of the study: Samples of COVID-19 (acute and convalescent) were obtained from the United States, Italy and Spain. The cDNA or gDNA used as material had been derived from T cells, B-cell-depleted T cells, or PBMCs.

The germline CDR1 and CDR2 sequences are SGHDT and YYEEEE. The CDR3 contains 15 residues. Germline trimming cut 4 bases from V and 11 bases from J; bases unmatched to any gene: 14. Study processing details: The assay estimated nucleated cells by amplifying reference gene primers. Sequenced by immunoSEQ multiplex PCR; TCRdb stores in-frame clones only, minus some. The V and J calls and clone size were taken over from that table, and D and trimming were inferred from the DNA. The data contain 100,000 or so clones, approximately 87% of them seen just once; the ten biggest clones take up approximately 20%.

The sample consisted of peripheral blood. The chain has TRBV5-6 and TRBJ1-1, with 10 nucleotides matching TRBD1. This TCR came from a human donor in a cohort sampled during active COVID-19. The CDR3 nucleotides read TGTGCCAGCAGCGTTAGACCCGGGACAGGGGTGTTGGCTTTCTTT. This codes for CASSVRPGTGVLAFF.